Listed below are T cell receptor beta chains from one sample, sequenced in a study of blood T cell repertoires in COVID-19. This table comes from immunoSEQ multiplex PCR, and its TCRdb copy is limited to in-frame clones, with some not included. The sample includes around 160,000 clones, approximately 86% of them seen just once. Specimen: peripheral blood. The receptor source for this set is a woman aged 40 to 50 with active or convalescent COVID-19. Each CDR3 is given with its conserved first and last residue. The D gene is left open where the match is weak. Rows give clone size only sometimes, using once, few, many, or a class for an expanded clone.

clone_size	cdr3_length	d_call	v_call	j_call	cdr3_aa	cdr3_nt
.	16	TRBD1	TRBV30	TRBJ1-4	CAWSRFRGGMGEKLFF	TGTGCCTGGAGCAGATTTCGAGGGGGCATGGGTGAAAAACTGTTTTTT
.	15	.	TRBV7-2	TRBJ1-6	CASSFGAGYNSPLHF	TGTGCCAGCAGTTTTGGGGCCGGATATAATTCACCCCTCCACTTT
.	16	TRBD1	TRBV11-2	TRBJ1-1	CASSSYLGTANTEAFF	TGTGCCAGCAGTTCATACCTGGGGACAGCGAACACTGAAGCTTTCTTT
few	15	TRBD1	TRBV5-1	TRBJ2-1	CASSWNTGDVGEQFF	TGCGCCAGCAGCTGGAACACAGGGGATGTGGGTGAGCAGTTCTTC
.	17	.	TRBV6-6	TRBJ2-5	CASSPPPGRGMQETQYF	TGTGCCAGCAGTCCACCGCCAGGGAGGGGGATGCAAGAGACCCAGTACTTC
.	15	TRBD2	TRBV7-2	TRBJ2-7	CASSLAGGSAYEQYF	TGTGCCAGCAGCTTAGCGGGCGGGAGCGCCTACGAGCAGTACTTC
.	14	.	TRBV27	TRBJ2-2	CARLRVFNTGELFF	TGTGCCAGACTGAGGGTATTCAACACCGGGGAGCTGTTTTTT
.	17	TRBD1	TRBV28	TRBJ2-7	CASSYPGTGTSSYEQYF	TGTGCCAGCAGTTATCCCGGGACAGGGACTTCCTCCTACGAGCAGTACTTC
.	15	TRBD1	TRBV6-5	TRBJ2-7	CASSYSPGTGNEQYF	TGTGCCAGCAGTTACTCACCCGGGACAGGGAACGAGCAGTACTTC
once	16	.	TRBV5-4	TRBJ1-4	CASAPGRVTTNEKLFF	TGTGCCAGCGCTCCCGGCAGGGTAACAACTAATGAAAAACTGTTTTTT
.	16	TRBD1	TRBV19	TRBJ1-5	CASSLRRQGTNQPQHF	TGTGCCAGTAGTCTAAGGAGACAGGGGACCAATCAGCCCCAGCATTTT
few	16	.	TRBV19	TRBJ1-3	CASSRLSGGAGNTIYF	TGTGCCAGTAGTCGTCTCTCCGGGGGGGCTGGAAACACCATATATTTT
.	14	.	TRBV4-2	TRBJ2-3	CASSQRERGDTQYF	TGTGCCAGCAGCCAACGAGAGCGCGGTGATACGCAGTATTTT
.	16	TRBD2	TRBV27	TRBJ2-7	CASSLSPGGPSYEQYF	TGTGCCAGCAGTTTATCGCCGGGAGGGCCCTCCTACGAGCAGTACTTC
.	14	.	TRBV29-1	TRBJ1-4	CSVAEGASNEKLFF	TGCAGCGTTGCGGAGGGAGCGTCTAATGAAAAACTGTTTTTT
.	14	.	TRBV6-2/TRBV6-3	TRBJ2-7	CASSYRRGGYEQYF	TGTGCCAGCAGTTATCGCAGGGGTGGGTACGAGCAGTACTTC
.	18	.	TRBV5-1	TRBJ1-2	CASSLARTKHRVGYGYTF	TGCGCCAGCAGCTTGGCGAGGACAAAGCATCGTGTGGGCTATGGCTACACCTTC
once	13	TRBD1	TRBV12-3/TRBV12-4	TRBJ1-1	CASRYRGTAEAFF	TGTGCCAGCAGATACAGGGGAACCGCTGAAGCTTTCTTT
.	16	TRBD1	TRBV10-3	TRBJ1-5	CAISDTGTGRGQPQHF	TGTGCCATCAGCGACACCGGGACAGGGAGGGGGCAGCCCCAGCATTTT
once	16	.	TRBV19	TRBJ1-5	CASGSDGAYSNQPQHF	TGTGCCAGTGGAAGCGACGGTGCCTATAGCAATCAGCCCCAGCATTTT
.	16	TRBD1	TRBV18	TRBJ2-7	CASSPERDREAYEQYF	TGTGCCAGCTCTCCGGAGAGGGACAGGGAAGCCTACGAGCAGTACTTC
once	16	TRBD2	TRBV6-2/TRBV6-3	TRBJ2-1	CASSYQAGGPYNEQFF	TGTGCCAGCAGTTATCAGGCGGGGGGCCCTTACAATGAGCAGTTCTTC
.	16	TRBD2	TRBV5-6	TRBJ2-7	CASSLSRGSLSYEQYF	TGTGCCAGCAGCTTGAGTCGCGGGAGTCTCTCCTACGAGCAGTACTTC
.	13	.	TRBV19	TRBJ1-5	CASSSRSGLPQHF	TGTGCCAGTAGTAGCCGGTCAGGTCTGCCCCAGCATTTT
.	14	.	TRBV7-9	TRBJ1-2	CASSRTDRFYGYTF	TGTGCCAGCAGCCGTACCGACAGATTTTATGGCTACACCTTC
.	16	.	TRBV27	TRBJ2-7	CASRSVWAGNSYEQYF	TGTGCCAGCAGGTCCGTTTGGGCGGGTAACTCCTACGAGCAGTACTTC